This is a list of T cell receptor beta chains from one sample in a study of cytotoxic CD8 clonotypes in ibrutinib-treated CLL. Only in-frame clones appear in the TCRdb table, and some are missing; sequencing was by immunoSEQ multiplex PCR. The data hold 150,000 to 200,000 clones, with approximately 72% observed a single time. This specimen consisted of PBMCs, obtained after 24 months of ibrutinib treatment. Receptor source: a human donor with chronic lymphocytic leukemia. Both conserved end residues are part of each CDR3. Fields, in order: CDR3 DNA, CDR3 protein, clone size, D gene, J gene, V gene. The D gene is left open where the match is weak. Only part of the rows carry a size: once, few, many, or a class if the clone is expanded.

CDR3 DNA: TGTGCCAGCAGTTTACTAGTGGGCAATCAGCCCCAGCATTTT
CDR3 protein: CASSLLVGNQPQHF
clone size: NA
D gene: NA
J gene: TRBJ1-5
V gene: TRBV28

CDR3 DNA: TGTGCCAGCAGTACTGGACAGGGGGGATTTTACGAGCAGTACTTC
CDR3 protein: CASSTGQGGFYEQYF
clone size: once
D gene: TRBD1
J gene: TRBJ2-7
V gene: TRBV6-1

CDR3 DNA: TGTGCCAGCAGCTTAGTTCCGACAGCCTACGAGCAGTACTTC
CDR3 protein: CASSLVPTAYEQYF
clone size: NA
D gene: NA
J gene: TRBJ2-7
V gene: TRBV11-2

CDR3 DNA: TGTGCCTCGGAATCCAATGAGCAGTTCTTC
CDR3 protein: CASESNEQFF
clone size: NA
D gene: NA
J gene: TRBJ2-1
V gene: TRBV9

CDR3 DNA: TGTGCTAGTGGAGTAGAAATAAACACAGGGGGCTCCTACAATGAGCAGTTCTTC
CDR3 protein: CASGVEINTGGSYNEQFF
clone size: NA
D gene: TRBD1
J gene: TRBJ2-1
V gene: TRBV12-5

CDR3 DNA: TGTGCCAGCAGCTTAGCTTTTGATAGATATAGCAATCAGCCCCAGCATTTT
CDR3 protein: CASSLAFDRYSNQPQHF
clone size: NA
D gene: NA
J gene: TRBJ1-5
V gene: TRBV7-2

CDR3 DNA: TGTGCCAGCACCACTTCCTCCTACGAGCAGTACTTC
CDR3 protein: CASTTSSYEQYF
clone size: NA
D gene: NA
J gene: TRBJ2-7
V gene: TRBV28

CDR3 DNA: TGTGCCAGCAGCTTAGGGGTGGGACAGGCCCTTTCCTACGAGCAGTACTTC
CDR3 protein: CASSLGVGQALSYEQYF
clone size: once
D gene: TRBD1
J gene: TRBJ2-7
V gene: TRBV7-6

CDR3 DNA: TGTGCCAGCAGCACTAGAAGCGGGCCGGAGACCCAGTACTTC
CDR3 protein: CASSTRSGPETQYF
clone size: NA
D gene: NA
J gene: TRBJ2-5
V gene: TRBV2

CDR3 DNA: TGCGCCAGCAGTGATAATGGCGGGAGGGACTCCAATGAGCAGTTCTTC
CDR3 protein: CASSDNGGRDSNEQFF
clone size: NA
D gene: TRBD2
J gene: TRBJ2-1
V gene: TRBV10-1

CDR3 DNA: TGTGCCAGCAGTCCAGGGACTAGCGGGAGGGCCGGCGAGCAGTACTTC
CDR3 protein: CASSPGTSGRAGEQYF
clone size: NA
D gene: TRBD2
J gene: TRBJ2-7
V gene: TRBV2

CDR3 DNA: TGTGCTAGTGGGCCCTTAGCTCAGACAAAGTGGCAAAACATTCAGTACTTC
CDR3 protein: CASGPLAQTKWQNIQYF
clone size: NA
D gene: NA
J gene: TRBJ2-4
V gene: TRBV12-5

CDR3 DNA: TGCGCCAGCAGCCAAGGACAGGGGATAGTACAGTACTTC
CDR3 protein: CASSQGQGIVQYF
clone size: few
D gene: TRBD1
J gene: TRBJ2-7
V gene: TRBV4-1

CDR3 DNA: TGTGCCAGCAGGGGACAGAGCTCCTACAATGAGCAGTTCTTC
CDR3 protein: CASRGQSSYNEQFF
clone size: NA
D gene: TRBD1
J gene: TRBJ2-1
V gene: TRBV27

CDR3 DNA: TGTGCCAGTAATAAGGGGGGACCGTTTGACTATGGCTACACCTTC
CDR3 protein: CASNKGGPFDYGYTF
clone size: NA
D gene: NA
J gene: TRBJ1-2
V gene: TRBV19

CDR3 DNA: TGTGCCAGCAGCTTGGCCGCCAGGGCGAACACTGAAGCTTTCTTT
CDR3 protein: CASSLAARANTEAFF
clone size: NA
D gene: NA
J gene: TRBJ1-1
V gene: TRBV5-4

CDR3 DNA: TGCGCCAGCAGCTCGGGACAGGGCTACACCTCCTACGAGCAGTACTTC
CDR3 protein: CASSSGQGYTSYEQYF
clone size: NA
D gene: TRBD1
J gene: TRBJ2-7
V gene: TRBV5-1

CDR3 DNA: TGTGCCAGCAGCGTAGACGCCCGGGTCCAACATGAAAAACTGTTTTTT
CDR3 protein: CASSVDARVQHEKLFF
clone size: NA
D gene: NA
J gene: TRBJ1-4
V gene: TRBV9

CDR3 DNA: TGCGCCAGCAGTGCAGCGGGAGGGTTAGATACGCAGTATTTT
CDR3 protein: CASSAAGGLDTQYF
clone size: NA
D gene: TRBD2
J gene: TRBJ2-3
V gene: TRBV10-2

CDR3 DNA: TGTGCCAGTACTATGGGCGGGAGCCTTTACAATGAGCAGTTCTTC
CDR3 protein: CASTMGGSLYNEQFF
clone size: NA
D gene: TRBD2
J gene: TRBJ2-1
V gene: TRBV19

CDR3 DNA: TGTGCCAGCAGCTTATGGACAGGGTACGAGCAGTACTTC
CDR3 protein: CASSLWTGYEQYF
clone size: NA
D gene: TRBD1
J gene: TRBJ2-7
V gene: TRBV7-3

CDR3 DNA: TGTGCCAGCAACGGAATCCCTAACTATGGCTACACCTTC
CDR3 protein: CASNGIPNYGYTF
clone size: NA
D gene: NA
J gene: TRBJ1-2
V gene: TRBV28

CDR3 DNA: TGTGCCACAAGCCTAAACTACGAGCAGTACTTC
CDR3 protein: CATSLNYEQYF
clone size: NA
D gene: NA
J gene: TRBJ2-7
V gene: TRBV19

CDR3 DNA: TGCGCCAGCAGCCCCGATCCCTTCGGCACAGATACGCAGTATTTT
CDR3 protein: CASSPDPFGTDTQYF
clone size: NA
D gene: NA
J gene: TRBJ2-3
V gene: TRBV5-1

CDR3 DNA: TGTGCCAGCAGTTATGCATATGGGACGCATGGGGGCTACACCTTC
CDR3 protein: CASSYAYGTHGGYTF
clone size: few
D gene: NA
J gene: TRBJ1-2
V gene: TRBV6-6

CDR3 DNA: TGTGCCAGCAGCTTTCCGGGAGGGGAAAAACTGTTTTTT
CDR3 protein: CASSFPGGEKLFF
clone size: NA
D gene: NA
J gene: TRBJ1-4
V gene: TRBV11-2

CDR3 DNA: TGTGCCAGCGCCGTAGCCGATGAGCAGTTCTTC
CDR3 protein: CASAVADEQFF
clone size: NA
D gene: NA
J gene: TRBJ2-1
V gene: TRBV6-5

CDR3 DNA: TGTGCCAGCAGCTCCGCCGGGACAGCAAAAGAGACCCAGTACTTC
CDR3 protein: CASSSAGTAKETQYF
clone size: NA
D gene: TRBD1
J gene: TRBJ2-5
V gene: TRBV7-3

CDR3 DNA: TGTGCCAGCAGTCTTTTATTTCTTGGAGGGCCCTACGAGCAGTACTTC
CDR3 protein: CASSLLFLGGPYEQYF
clone size: NA
D gene: NA
J gene: TRBJ2-7
V gene: TRBV27

CDR3 DNA: TGTGCCAGCAGCTTGTCAGGGGGGGCAGCCCTATACGAGCAGTACTTC
CDR3 protein: CASSLSGGAALYEQYF
clone size: NA
D gene: NA
J gene: TRBJ2-7
V gene: TRBV7-2

CDR3 DNA: TGTGCCAGCAGCGGACGGTCCTACGAGCAGTACTTC
CDR3 protein: CASSGRSYEQYF
clone size: NA
D gene: NA
J gene: TRBJ2-7
V gene: TRBV9

CDR3 DNA: TGTGCCAGCAGCTGGGGAGGGGGTACCATGAACACTGAAGCTTTCTTT
CDR3 protein: CASSWGGGTMNTEAFF
clone size: NA
D gene: NA
J gene: TRBJ1-1
V gene: TRBV7-9

CDR3 DNA: TGCAGTGCTAGGTGGGGTGTGCAGTTCTTC
CDR3 protein: CSARWGVQFF
clone size: NA
D gene: NA
J gene: TRBJ2-1
V gene: TRBV20-1

CDR3 DNA: TGTGCCAGCAGCTTAGATCCCGGCAGTCACTATGGCTACACCTTC
CDR3 protein: CASSLDPGSHYGYTF
clone size: NA
D gene: NA
J gene: TRBJ1-2
V gene: TRBV7-2

CDR3 DNA: TGCAGCGTTGGTACGCGGATGAACACTGAAGCTTTCTTT
CDR3 protein: CSVGTRMNTEAFF
clone size: NA
D gene: NA
J gene: TRBJ1-1
V gene: TRBV29-1

CDR3 DNA: TGTGCCATCCCCATTAGCTCACTAGCGGGGAGCACAGATACGCAGTATTTT
CDR3 protein: CAIPISSLAGSTDTQYF
clone size: once
D gene: TRBD2
J gene: TRBJ2-3
V gene: TRBV7-2

CDR3 DNA: TGTGCCAGCAGCTTAAATAGAGGCAATGAGCAGTTCTTC
CDR3 protein: CASSLNRGNEQFF
clone size: NA
D gene: NA
J gene: TRBJ2-1
V gene: TRBV7-3

CDR3 DNA: TGTGCCAGCAGTGAATATGGGGGGGAGGCCACCGGGGAGCTGTTTTTT
CDR3 protein: CASSEYGGEATGELFF
clone size: few
D gene: TRBD2
J gene: TRBJ2-2
V gene: TRBV25-1

CDR3 DNA: TGTGCCAGCACGGACAGACACAATGAGCAGTTCTTC
CDR3 protein: CASTDRHNEQFF
clone size: NA
D gene: NA
J gene: TRBJ2-1
V gene: TRBV28

CDR3 DNA: TGTGCCAGCAGCCAAGAATCATCCACTGAAGCTTTCTTT
CDR3 protein: CASSQESSTEAFF
clone size: NA
D gene: NA
J gene: TRBJ1-1
V gene: TRBV4-2

CDR3 DNA: TGTGCCAGCAGTTCGGGAGGGCCGTTTGAAGATGAGCAGTTCTTC
CDR3 protein: CASSSGGPFEDEQFF
clone size: NA
D gene: TRBD2
J gene: TRBJ2-1
V gene: TRBV6-5

CDR3 DNA: TGTGCCAGTAGTATTCGCCCCGGACAGGTCTACAATGAGCAGTTCTTC
CDR3 protein: CASSIRPGQVYNEQFF
clone size: NA
D gene: TRBD1
J gene: TRBJ2-1
V gene: TRBV19

CDR3 DNA: TGTGCCAGCAGGAAGGGCTCGAACACCGGGGAGCTGTTTTTT
CDR3 protein: CASRKGSNTGELFF
clone size: NA
D gene: NA
J gene: TRBJ2-2
V gene: TRBV2

CDR3 DNA: TGTGCCAGCGTGATTACTAGCGGGAGTAAGTACGAGCAGTACTTC
CDR3 protein: CASVITSGSKYEQYF
clone size: NA
D gene: TRBD2
J gene: TRBJ2-7
V gene: TRBV27